This T cell receptor (beta chain) appears in the sequencing data of a study of shared clonotypes between healthy human individuals. Study-wide points: Across a handful of donors, naive CD4 shared 5% to 6%, naive CD8 around 4%, memory CD4 approximately 2.5%, memory CD8 about 0.38%. It was the non-shared clonotypes that had lower generation probabilities than clonotypes shared by all four donors. Owing to a small donor count, the genetic and exposure-history diversity represented was limited.

Points on this clone: Its antigen remains unknown.

Donors comprised only Caucasian adults living in Nashville, Tennessee. Assay: immunoSEQ multiplex PCR; the TCRdb copy retains only in-frame clones and omits some. The sample holds around 940,000 clones, 70% to 85% seen once. Sequenced input: memory CD4+ T cells sorted from blood. The subset is: CD45RA-negative fraction. The receptor was derived from a man younger than 30 in good health.

This CDR3 reads CSLSAGAYNEQFF. CDR3 bases: TGCAGCCTCTCAGCGGGCGCCTACAATGAGCAGTTCTTC. The V gene is TRBV29-1, the J gene TRBJ2-1; D may be TRBD2 (6 bases). The CDR3 contains 13 residues. V gave up 8 bases and J gave up 2 bases, with 13 bases separating them. Germline V gene sequence: CDR1 SQVTM, CDR2 ANQGSEA.